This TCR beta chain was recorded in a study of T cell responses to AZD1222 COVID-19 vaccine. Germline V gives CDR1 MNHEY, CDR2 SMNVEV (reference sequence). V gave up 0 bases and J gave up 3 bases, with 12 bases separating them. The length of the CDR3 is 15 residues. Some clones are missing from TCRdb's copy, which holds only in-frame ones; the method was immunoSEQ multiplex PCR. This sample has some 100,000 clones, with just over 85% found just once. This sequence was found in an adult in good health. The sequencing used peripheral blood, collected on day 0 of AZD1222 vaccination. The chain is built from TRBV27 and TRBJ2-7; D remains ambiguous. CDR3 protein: CASSLSGSPFYEQYF. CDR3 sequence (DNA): TGTGCCAGCAGTTTATCGGGCTCCCCCTTCTACGAGCAGTACTTC.